A single sample gave rise to the 25 T cell receptor beta chains below, sequenced in a study of T cell responses to AZD1222 COVID-19 vaccine. The protocol was immunoSEQ multiplex PCR, while the TCRdb copy is restricted to in-frame clones and leaves out a portion. The data contain around 150,000 clones, around 92% of them singletons. The starting material was peripheral blood, obtained 28 days after the second AZD1222 dose. These receptors all stem from an adult who received the AZD1222 COVID-19 vaccine.

V is TRBV3-1 (or the pseudogene TRBV3-2) and J is TRBJ1-5; no clear D. This CDR3 is built from 14 residues. V was trimmed by 1 base and J by 1 base, leaving 5 bases between them. The germline V gene has CDR1 LGHDT and CDR2 YNNKEL (reference sequence). CDR3 nucleotide sequence: TGTGCCAGCAGCCAAGTTTCAAGCAATCAGCCCCAGCATTTT. Its protein product is CASSQVSSNQPQHF.

The V gene is TRBV29-1, the J gene TRBJ2-5; D gene ambiguous. The CDR3 is 12 amino acids. Germline CDR1 is SQVTM and CDR2 is ANQGSEA. V shed 1 base and J shed 4 bases, with 7 bases lying between them. The CDR3 is CSVEAGVETQYF. CDR3 nucleotide sequence: TGCAGCGTTGAAGCAGGTGTAGAGACCCAGTACTTC. The complete variable domain, with remaining parts taken from reference TRBV29-1 and TRBJ2-5, reads SAVISQKPSRDICQRGTSLTIQCQVDSQVTMMFWYRQQPGQSLTLIATANQGSEATYESGFVIDKFPISRPNLTFSTLTVSNMSPEDSSIYLCSVEAGVETQYFGPGTRLLVL.

This chain uses TRBV11-3 with TRBJ2-7; the D is unclear. The CDR3 is 13 residues long. V lost 8 bases, J lost 5 bases, and 16 bases lay in between. Germline CDR1 and CDR2: SGHNT and YENEEA. This CDR3 reads CASSPRASDEQYF. CDR3 DNA sequence: TGTGCCAGCTCACCTCGGGCGTCCGACGAGCAGTACTTC.

The V gene is TRBV28, the J gene TRBJ2-7; unclear D gene. Germline CDR1 and CDR2: MDHEN and SYDVKM. The CDR3 runs to 14 residues. V was pared by 7 bases and J by 3 bases, with 16 bases between. The CDR3 loop reads CASTQRIRRYEQYF. CDR3 nucleotide sequence: TGTGCCAGCACCCAGCGTATAAGACGCTACGAGCAGTACTTC.

This clone was observed once. J is TRBJ1-6 and V is TRBV6-2 or TRBV6-3, with D uncertain. The V end was cut by 5 bases, the J end by 14 bases, with 19 bases between. The CDR3 spans 14 residues. Germline V CDR1 and CDR2: MNHEY, SVGEGT. For the CDR3, the DNA is TGTGCCAGCAGTCTCTCCTCCGGGGTAACAACCCTCCACTTT. Translation: CASSLSSGVTTLHF.

The V and J genes are TRBV6-5 and TRBJ1-1; D not resolved. This CDR3 spans 16 amino acids. The germline V gene has CDR1 MNHEY and CDR2 SVGAGI. The V end lost 1 base, the J end lost 2 bases, and 14 bases lay between the germline ends. CDR3: CASSYYGTSKNTEAFF. The CDR3 bases are TGTGCCAGCAGTTACTACGGTACCAGTAAAAACACTGAAGCTTTCTTT.

The chain carries TRBV28 and TRBJ2-1; the match to TRBD2 covers 7 bases. Unmatched junction bases numbered 20, after V lost 6 bases and J lost 3 bases. The CDR3 sequence is 19 residues long. The V gene's germline CDR1 is MDHEN and CDR2 SYDVKM. CDR3 in amino acids: CASSPSLAVQKKVYNEQFF. Written as DNA, the CDR3 is TGTGCCAGCAGCCCTTCTCTAGCGGTCCAGAAAAAGGTCTACAATGAGCAGTTCTTC. Combining the CDR3 with reference TRBV28 and TRBJ2-1 gives the whole variable domain DVKVTQSSRYLVKRTGEKVFLECVQDMDHENMFWYRQDPGLGLRLIYFSYDVKMKEKGDIPEGYSVSREKKERFSLILESASTNQTSMYLCASSPSLAVQKKVYNEQFFGPGTRLTVL.

This clone was recorded once. The genes are TRBV6-5 and TRBJ2-4, with TRBD2 identical over 8 bases. The germline CDR1 and CDR2 sequences are MNHEY and SVGAGI. This CDR3 spans 14 amino acids. The ends lost 5 bases at V and 6 bases at J; junction bases unmatched: 6. CDR3 amino acids: CASSQREKGNIQYF. The CDR3 DNA is TGTGCCAGCAGTCAGCGGGAGAAGGGAAACATTCAGTACTTC.

The CDR3 nucleotides read TGCAGCGTTGAACCCCTGGGCCCTGAAGCTTTCTTT. Protein product: CSVEPLGPEAFF. The gene calls are TRBV29-1 and TRBJ1-1; D uncertain. Trimming removed 2 bases from V and 6 bases from J, with 10 bases in between. The CDR3 has 12 amino acids. Germline V gene lookup returns CDR1 SQVTM and CDR2 ANQGSEA.

The chain couples TRBV6-6 to TRBJ1-2; 8 bases map to TRBD1. CDR1 and CDR2 (germline): MNHNY, SVGAGI (reference sequence). This CDR3 has 14 amino acids. V shed 2 bases and J 6 bases; nucleotides not matched to a gene: 5. For the CDR3, the DNA is TGTGCCAGCAGTTACACCCCAGGGGGCGATGGCTACACCTTC. Encoded protein: CASSYTPGGDGYTF.

CDR3 in amino acids: CASSQDWPGTEAFF. The DNA of the CDR3 is TGTGCCAGCAGCCAAGATTGGCCGGGCACTGAAGCTTTCTTT. The V call is TRBV14, the J call TRBJ1-1, with unresolved D. CDR3 length: 14 residues. Germline V gene lookup returns CDR1 SGHDN and CDR2 FVKESK. V gave up 0 bases and J gave up 4 bases, with 9 bases separating them.

The chain joins TRBV5-1 to TRBJ2-7; 8 bases align to TRBD1. Per germline, CDR1 SGHRS and CDR2 YFSETQ. After removal of 5 bases from V and 0 bases from J, the junction contained 4 bases not matched to a gene. The CDR3 runs 14 residues. CDR3 region: CASRGQVLSYEQYF. In nucleotides, the CDR3 is TGCGCCAGCAGGGGACAGGTACTCTCCTACGAGCAGTACTTC.

The CDR3 coding sequence is TGTGCCAGCAGTGAAGTGGAAGGCGCTGAAGCTTTCTTT. This gives the protein CASSEVEGAEAFF. The chain carries TRBV6-1 and TRBJ1-1; D not resolved. Germline CDR1 is MNHNS and CDR2 is SASEGT. The CDR3 extends over 13 amino acids. V was pared by 1 base and J by 6 bases, with 9 bases between.

The J gene is TRBJ1-2, the V gene TRBV5-4; D is unclear. Germline CDR1 and CDR2: SGHNT and YYREEE (reference sequence). V lost 3 bases and J 2 bases, leaving 5 bases between the germline ends. The CDR3 loop spans 12 amino acids. The chain's CDR3 is CASSWSNYGYTF. The CDR3 bases are TGTGCCAGCAGCTGGAGCAACTATGGCTACACCTTC.

This chain links TRBV5-6 with TRBJ1-1; unclear D gene. The germline V gene encodes CDR1 SGHDT and CDR2 YYEEEE. V lost 2 bases and J lost 4, with 12 bases in between. CDR3 size: 14 residues. The CDR3 loop is CASSLGLHPTEAFF. The CDR3 DNA sequence: TGTGCCAGCAGCTTAGGCCTCCACCCCACTGAAGCTTTCTTT.

This clone has just one count. The rearrangement links TRBV4-1 to TRBJ1-3; D unresolved. V was clipped by 1 base and J by 4 bases, with 5 bases between them. Germline CDR1 reads MGHRA; CDR2 reads YSYEKL. The CDR3 has 13 amino acids. The CDR3 protein is CASSQVVGNTIYF. The CDR3 coding sequence is TGCGCCAGCAGCCAAGTGGTAGGAAACACCATATATTTT.

The CDR3 spells CASSSYEQYF. The DNA for the CDR3 is TGTGCCAGCAGCTCCTACGAGCAGTACTTC. The rearrangement joins TRBV2 to TRBJ2-7; D is undetermined. V shed 6 bases and J shed 0 bases, with 0 bases lying between them. The germline CDR1 and CDR2 sequences are SNHLY and FYNNEI. This CDR3 region has 10 residues.

This clone was seen more than once but under ten times. The chain links TRBV6-2 or TRBV6-3 to TRBJ1-5; 9 nucleotides match TRBD1. The germline gives CDR1 MNHEY, CDR2 SVGEGT. The CDR3 runs 15 residues. J lost 7 bases, V lost 6 bases, and 10 bases had no gene match. In nucleotides, the CDR3 is TGTGCCAGCAGCCCCGAGGGACAGGGTTTCCAGCCCCAGCATTTT. Protein sequence: CASSPEGQGFQPQHF.

This clone showed up just once. This sequence joins TRBV5-1 and TRBJ1-3; D call uncertain. Per the germline V gene, CDR1 is SGHRS and CDR2 is YFSETQ. This CDR3 is 11 amino acids long. Trimming removed 4 bases at V and 2 bases at J, with 1 base between. The CDR3 sequence is CASSPGNTIYF. As DNA, the CDR3 is TGCGCCAGCAGCCCTGGAAACACCATATATTTT. The complete variable domain, with remaining parts taken from reference TRBV5-1 and TRBJ1-3, reads KAGVTQTPRYLIKTRGQQVTLSCSPISGHRSVSWYQQTPGQGLQFLFEYFSETQRNKGNFPGRFSGRQFSNSRSEMNVSTLELGDSALYLCASSPGNTIYFGEGSWLTVV.

The rearrangement links TRBV19 to TRBJ1-1; D not certain. Trimming left V 1 base short and J 0 bases short, with 12 bases between. The CDR3 sequence is 16 residues long. Germline V CDR1 and CDR2: LNHDA, SQIVND (reference sequence). Here the CDR3 reads CASSIGTGRMNTEAFF. For the CDR3, the DNA is TGTGCCAGTAGTATAGGTACCGGACGGATGAACACTGAAGCTTTCTTT.

In its sample, this clone was seen a few times. The chain combines TRBV5-1 with TRBJ1-1, with 7 bases identical to TRBD1. The V gene end was trimmed by 7 bases and the J gene end by 2 bases; junction bases not matched to a gene: 5. This CDR3 spans 13 amino acids. CDR1 is SGHRS and CDR2 is YFSETQ in the germline V gene. The CDR3 region has the DNA TGCGCCAGCCGGGACAGCTCCAACACTGAAGCTTTCTTT. The encoded protein is CASRDSSNTEAFF.

The rearrangement joins TRBV28 to TRBJ1-5; D gene ambiguous. The CDR3 totals 11 residues. The V and J ends lost 5 bases and 9 bases respectively, with 8 bases between them. Germline V CDR1 and CDR2: MDHEN, SYDVKM. The CDR3 is CASSATWPQHF. The CDR3 region has the DNA TGTGCCAGCAGTGCCACTTGGCCCCAGCATTTT.

A word on this clone: A read error may produce the germline difference seen at one junction end. The chain uses TRBV4-3 and TRBJ1-1; D possibly corresponds to TRBD1 (6 bases). CDR1 is LGHNA, CDR2 YSLEER, per germline. This CDR3 comprises 15 residues. This chain's CDR3 is CPSSRRQAVNTEAFF. The CDR3 nucleotides read TGCCCCAGCAGCCGACGACAGGCAGTGAACACTGAAGCTTTCTTT.

V gene TRBV12-3 or TRBV12-4 combines with J gene TRBJ2-2; D uncertain. Trimming shortened V by 6 bases and J by 3 bases, and 5 bases separated the two germline ends. The CDR3 has 12 residues. CDR3 residues: CASRIDTGELFF. The CDR3 coding sequence is TGTGCCAGCAGGATAGACACCGGGGAGCTGTTTTTT.

This chain uses TRBV21-1 with TRBJ2-3; TRBD2, as called in the table, went unchecked against the DNA. TRBV21-1 corresponds to a pseudogene. There are 15 residues in the CDR3. The CDR3 DNA reads TGTGCCAGAAGGGGACTAGCGGGAGGAGGAGATACGCAGTATTTT. Its translation: CARRGLAGGGDTQYF.